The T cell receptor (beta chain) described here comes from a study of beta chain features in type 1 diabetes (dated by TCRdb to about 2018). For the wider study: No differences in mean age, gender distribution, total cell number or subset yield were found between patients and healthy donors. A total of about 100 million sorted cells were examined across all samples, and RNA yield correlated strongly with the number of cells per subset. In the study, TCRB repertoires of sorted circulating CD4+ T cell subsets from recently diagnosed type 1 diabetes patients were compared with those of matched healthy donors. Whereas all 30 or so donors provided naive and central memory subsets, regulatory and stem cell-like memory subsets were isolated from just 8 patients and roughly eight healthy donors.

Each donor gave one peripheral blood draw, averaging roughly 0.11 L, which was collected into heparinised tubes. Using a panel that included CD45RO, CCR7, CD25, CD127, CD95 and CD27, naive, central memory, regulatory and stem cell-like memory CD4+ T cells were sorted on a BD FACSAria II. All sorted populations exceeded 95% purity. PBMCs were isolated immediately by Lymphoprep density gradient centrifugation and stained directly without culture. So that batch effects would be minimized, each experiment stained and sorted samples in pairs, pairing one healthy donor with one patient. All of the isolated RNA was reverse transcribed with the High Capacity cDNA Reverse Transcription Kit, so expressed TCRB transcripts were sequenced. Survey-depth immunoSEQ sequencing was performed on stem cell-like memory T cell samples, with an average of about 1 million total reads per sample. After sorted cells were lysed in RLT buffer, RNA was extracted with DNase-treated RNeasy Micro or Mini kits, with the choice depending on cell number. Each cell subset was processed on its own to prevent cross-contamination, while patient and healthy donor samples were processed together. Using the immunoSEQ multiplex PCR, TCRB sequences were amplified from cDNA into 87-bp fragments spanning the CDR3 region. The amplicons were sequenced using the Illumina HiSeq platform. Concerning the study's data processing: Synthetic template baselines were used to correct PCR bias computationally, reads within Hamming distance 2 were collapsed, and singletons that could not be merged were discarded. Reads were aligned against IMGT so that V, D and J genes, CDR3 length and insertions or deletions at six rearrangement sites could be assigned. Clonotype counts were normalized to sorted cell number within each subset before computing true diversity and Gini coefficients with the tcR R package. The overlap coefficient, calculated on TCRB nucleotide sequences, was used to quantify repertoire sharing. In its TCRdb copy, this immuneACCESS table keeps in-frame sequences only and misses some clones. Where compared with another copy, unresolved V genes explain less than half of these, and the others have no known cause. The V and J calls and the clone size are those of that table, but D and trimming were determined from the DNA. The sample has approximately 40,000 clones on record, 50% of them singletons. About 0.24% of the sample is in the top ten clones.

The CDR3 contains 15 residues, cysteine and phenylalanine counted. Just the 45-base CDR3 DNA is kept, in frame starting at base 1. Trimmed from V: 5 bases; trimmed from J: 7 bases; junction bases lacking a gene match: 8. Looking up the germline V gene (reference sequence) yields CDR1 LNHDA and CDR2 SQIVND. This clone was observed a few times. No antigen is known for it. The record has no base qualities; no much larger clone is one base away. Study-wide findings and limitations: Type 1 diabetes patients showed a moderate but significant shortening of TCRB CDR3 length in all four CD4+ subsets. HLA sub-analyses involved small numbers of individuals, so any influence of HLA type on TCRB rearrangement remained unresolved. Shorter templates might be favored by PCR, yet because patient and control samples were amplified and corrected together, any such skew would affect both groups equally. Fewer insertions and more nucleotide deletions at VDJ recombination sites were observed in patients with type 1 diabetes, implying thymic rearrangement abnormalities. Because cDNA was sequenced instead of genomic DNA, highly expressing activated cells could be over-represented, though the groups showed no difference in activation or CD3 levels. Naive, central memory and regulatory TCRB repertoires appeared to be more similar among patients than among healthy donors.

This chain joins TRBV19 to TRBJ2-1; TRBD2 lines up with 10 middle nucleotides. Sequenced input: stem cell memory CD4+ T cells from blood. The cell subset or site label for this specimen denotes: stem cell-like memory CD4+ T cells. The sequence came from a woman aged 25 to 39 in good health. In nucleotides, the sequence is TGTGCCAGTAGTGGGCTAGCGGGAGACGGAAATGAGCAGTTCTTC. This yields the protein CASSGLAGDGNEQFF.